The clone carrying this T cell receptor (beta chain) has at least ten counts. Its matching antigen is unknown. TCRdb re-derived calls from the 5' RACE reads in MiXCR, one entry per CDR3 protein. The data contain 15,000 to 20,000 distinct CDR3 sequences, 6.2% of them singletons. This sample was included in a study of spatial heterogeneity in lung cancer. Study overall: The average count in raw reads for each unique TCR and UMI combination exceeded nine appearances.

Stated time point: sample taken at primary tumor resection. Points from the study as a whole: Tumor mutation counts were tracked by expanded intratumoral alpha and beta TCR counts.

The sequences come from lung tumor tissue, collected at surgery. This TCR was recovered from a male donor with early-stage non-small cell lung cancer.

The CDR3: CASSLEVLSRAFF. The CDR3 DNA follows: TGTGCCAGCAGCCTCGAGGTCCTCAGTCGGGCTTTCTTT. The chain uses TRBV28 and TRBJ1-1; unclear D gene. The CDR3 is made up of 13 amino acids. The V and J ends lost 6 bases and 11 bases respectively, with 19 bases between them. The germline V gene has CDR1 MDHEN and CDR2 SYDVKM. Complete variable domain (other parts from reference TRBV28 and TRBJ1-1): DVKVTQSSRYLVKRTGEKVFLECVQDMDHENMFWYRQDPGLGLRLIYFSYDVKMKEKGDIPEGYSVSREKKERFSLILESASTNQTSMYLCASSLEVLSRAFFGQGTRLTVV.